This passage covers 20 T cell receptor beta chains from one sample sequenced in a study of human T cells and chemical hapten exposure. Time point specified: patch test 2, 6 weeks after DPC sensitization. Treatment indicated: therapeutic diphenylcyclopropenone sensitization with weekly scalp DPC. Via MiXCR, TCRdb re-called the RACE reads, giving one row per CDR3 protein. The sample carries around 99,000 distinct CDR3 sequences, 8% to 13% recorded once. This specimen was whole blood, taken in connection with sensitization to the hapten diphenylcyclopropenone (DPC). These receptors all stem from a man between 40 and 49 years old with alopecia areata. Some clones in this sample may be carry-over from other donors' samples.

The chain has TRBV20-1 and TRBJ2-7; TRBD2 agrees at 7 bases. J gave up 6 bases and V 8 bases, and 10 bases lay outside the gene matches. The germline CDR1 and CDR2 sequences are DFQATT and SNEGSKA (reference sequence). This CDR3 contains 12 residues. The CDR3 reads CSLAGRISEQYF. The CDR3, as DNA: TGCAGTTTAGCCGGGAGGATCTCCGAGCAGTACTTC.

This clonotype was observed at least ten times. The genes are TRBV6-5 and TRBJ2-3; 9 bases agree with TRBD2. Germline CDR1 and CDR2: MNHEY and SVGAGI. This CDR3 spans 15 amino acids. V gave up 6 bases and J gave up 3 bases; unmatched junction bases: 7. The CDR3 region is CASRLAGDGTDTQYF. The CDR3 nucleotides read TGTGCCAGCAGGTTAGCGGGAGATGGAACAGATACGCAGTATTTT.

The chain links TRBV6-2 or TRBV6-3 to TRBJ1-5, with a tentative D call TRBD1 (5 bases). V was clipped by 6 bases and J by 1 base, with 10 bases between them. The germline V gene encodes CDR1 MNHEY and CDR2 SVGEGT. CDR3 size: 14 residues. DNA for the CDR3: TGTGCCAGCAGGGGGGGATGGAGCAATCAGCCCCAGCATTTT. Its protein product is CASRGGWSNQPQHF.

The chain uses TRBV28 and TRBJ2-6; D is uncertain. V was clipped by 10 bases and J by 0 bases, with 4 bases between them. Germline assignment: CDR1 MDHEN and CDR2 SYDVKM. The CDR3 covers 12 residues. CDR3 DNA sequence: TGTGCCACCTCCTCTGGGGCCAACGTCCTGACTTTC. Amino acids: CATSSGANVLTF.

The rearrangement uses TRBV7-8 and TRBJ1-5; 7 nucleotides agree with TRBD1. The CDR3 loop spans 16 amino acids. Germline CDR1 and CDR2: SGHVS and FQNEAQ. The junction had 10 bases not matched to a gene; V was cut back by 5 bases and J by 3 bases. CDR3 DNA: TGTGCCAGCAGCCTTAGACAGGGCCTTAACAATCAGCCCCAGCATTTT. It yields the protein CASSLRQGLNNQPQHF. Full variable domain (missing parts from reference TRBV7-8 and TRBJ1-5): GAGVSQSPRYKVAKRGQDVALRCDPISGHVSLFWYQQALGQGPEFLTYFQNEAQLDKSGLPSDRFFAERPEGSVSTLKIQRTQQEDSAVYLCASSLRQGLNNQPQHFGDGTRLSIL.

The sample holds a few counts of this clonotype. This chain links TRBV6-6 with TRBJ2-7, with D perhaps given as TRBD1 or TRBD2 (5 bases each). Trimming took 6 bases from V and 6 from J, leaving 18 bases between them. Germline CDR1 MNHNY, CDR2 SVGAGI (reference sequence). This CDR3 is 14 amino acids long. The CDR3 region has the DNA TGTGCCAGCAGCCTGACCGGGACCCGAGGCGAGCAGTACGTC. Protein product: CASSLTGTRGEQYV.

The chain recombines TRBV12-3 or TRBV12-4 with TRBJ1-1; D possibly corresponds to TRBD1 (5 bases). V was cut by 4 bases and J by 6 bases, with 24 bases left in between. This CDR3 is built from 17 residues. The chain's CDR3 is CASSSEWGRASGAEAFF. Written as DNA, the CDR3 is TGTGCCAGCAGTTCAGAGTGGGGCAGGGCGAGTGGGGCTGAAGCTTTCTTT.

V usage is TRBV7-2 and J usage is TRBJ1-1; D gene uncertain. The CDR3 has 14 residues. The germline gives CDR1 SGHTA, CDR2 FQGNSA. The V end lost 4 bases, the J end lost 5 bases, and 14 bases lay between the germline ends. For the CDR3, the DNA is TGTGCCAGCAGCTCCCGTCCTTGGATAACTGAAGCTTTCTTT. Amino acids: CASSSRPWITEAFF.

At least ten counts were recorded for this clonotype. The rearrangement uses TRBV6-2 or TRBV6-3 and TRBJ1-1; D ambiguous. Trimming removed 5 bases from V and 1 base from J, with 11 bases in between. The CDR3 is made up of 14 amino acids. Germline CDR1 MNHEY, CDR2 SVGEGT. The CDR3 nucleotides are TGTGCCAGCAGTCCCCTAACCTCGAACACTGAAGCTTTCTTT. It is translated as CASSPLTSNTEAFF.

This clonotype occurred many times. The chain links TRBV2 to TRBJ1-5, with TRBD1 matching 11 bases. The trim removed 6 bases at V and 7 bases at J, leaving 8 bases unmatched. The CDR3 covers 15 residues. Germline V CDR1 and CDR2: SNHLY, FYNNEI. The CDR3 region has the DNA TGTGCCAGCAGGGAGGGACAGGGGGAGTCACAGCCCCAGCATTTT. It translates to CASREGQGESQPQHF.

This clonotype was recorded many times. Here the CDR3 DNA reads TGCGCCAGCAGTCAATCGGGAGGTACCCGGCCCCAGCATTTT. Translating it yields CASSQSGGTRPQHF. The genes are TRBV23-1 and TRBJ1-5; D unclear. TRBV23-1 is an ORF, and what it does is uncertain. The germline V and J ends were trimmed by 0 bases and 9 bases, with 12 bases remaining between them. There are 14 residues in the CDR3.

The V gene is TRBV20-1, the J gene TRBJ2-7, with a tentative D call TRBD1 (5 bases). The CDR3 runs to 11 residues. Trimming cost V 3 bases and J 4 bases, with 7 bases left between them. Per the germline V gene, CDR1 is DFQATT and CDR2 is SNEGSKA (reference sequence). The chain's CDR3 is CSARDKYEQYV. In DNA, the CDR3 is TGCAGTGCTAGGGACAAATACGAGCAGTACGTC.

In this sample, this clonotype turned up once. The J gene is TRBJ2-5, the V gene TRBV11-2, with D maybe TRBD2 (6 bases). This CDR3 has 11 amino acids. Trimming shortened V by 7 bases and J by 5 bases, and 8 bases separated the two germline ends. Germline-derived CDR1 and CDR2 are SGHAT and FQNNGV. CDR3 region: CASTGGETQYF. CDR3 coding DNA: TGTGCCAGCACCGGAGGGGAGACCCAGTACTTC. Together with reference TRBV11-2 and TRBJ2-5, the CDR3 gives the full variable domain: EAGVAQSPRYKIIEKRQSVAFWCNPISGHATLYWYQQILGQGPKLLIQFQNNGVVDDSQLPKDRFSAERLKGVDSTLKIQPAKLEDSAVYLCASTGGETQYFGPGTRLLVL.

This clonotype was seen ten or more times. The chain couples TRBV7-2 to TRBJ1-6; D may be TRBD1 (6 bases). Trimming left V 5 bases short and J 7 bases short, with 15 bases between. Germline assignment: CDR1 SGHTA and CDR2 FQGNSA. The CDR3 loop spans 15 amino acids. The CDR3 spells CASSTRQVQNSPLHF. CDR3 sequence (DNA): TGTGCCAGCAGCACACGACAGGTTCAGAATTCACCCCTCCACTTT.

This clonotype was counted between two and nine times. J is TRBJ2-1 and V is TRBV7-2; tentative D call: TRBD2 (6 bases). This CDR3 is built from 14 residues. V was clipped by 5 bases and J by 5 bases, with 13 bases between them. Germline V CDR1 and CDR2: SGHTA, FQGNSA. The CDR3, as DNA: TGTGCCAGCAGCCTCTCCGGGAGAAACAATGAGCAGTTCTTC. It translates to CASSLSGRNNEQFF. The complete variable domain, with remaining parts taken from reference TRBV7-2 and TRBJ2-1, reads GAGVSQSPSNKVTEKGKDVELRCDPISGHTALYWYRQSLGQGLEFLIYFQGNSAPDKSGLPSDRFSAERTGGSVSTLTIQRTQQEDSAVYLCASSLSGRNNEQFFGPGTRLTVL.

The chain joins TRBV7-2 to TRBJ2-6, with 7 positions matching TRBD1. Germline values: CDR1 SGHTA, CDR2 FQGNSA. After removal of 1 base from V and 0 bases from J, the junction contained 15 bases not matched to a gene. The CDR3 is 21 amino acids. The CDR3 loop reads CASSLGRGRSGTLSGANVLTF. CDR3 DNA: TGTGCCAGCAGCTTAGGTAGGGGGCGGAGCGGAACCCTCTCTGGGGCCAACGTCCTGACTTTC. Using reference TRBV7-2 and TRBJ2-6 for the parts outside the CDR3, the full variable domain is GAGVSQSPSNKVTEKGKDVELRCDPISGHTALYWYRQSLGQGLEFLIYFQGNSAPDKSGLPSDRFSAERTGGSVSTLTIQRTQQEDSAVYLCASSLGRGRSGTLSGANVLTFGAGSRLTVL.

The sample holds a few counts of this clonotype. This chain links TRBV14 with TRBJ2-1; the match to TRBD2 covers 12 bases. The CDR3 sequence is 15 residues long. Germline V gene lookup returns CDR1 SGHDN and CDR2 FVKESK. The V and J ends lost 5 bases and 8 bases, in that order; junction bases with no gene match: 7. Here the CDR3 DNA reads TGTGCCAGCAGCGCGCTAGCGGGAGGGCCGTATGAGCAGTTCTTC. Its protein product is CASSALAGGPYEQFF.

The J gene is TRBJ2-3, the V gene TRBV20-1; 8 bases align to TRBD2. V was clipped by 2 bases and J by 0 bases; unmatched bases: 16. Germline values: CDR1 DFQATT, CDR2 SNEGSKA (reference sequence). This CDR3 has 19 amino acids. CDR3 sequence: CSARQNLVAGKASTDTQYF. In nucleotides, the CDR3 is TGCAGTGCTAGACAGAACCTGGTAGCGGGGAAAGCTAGCACAGATACGCAGTATTTT.

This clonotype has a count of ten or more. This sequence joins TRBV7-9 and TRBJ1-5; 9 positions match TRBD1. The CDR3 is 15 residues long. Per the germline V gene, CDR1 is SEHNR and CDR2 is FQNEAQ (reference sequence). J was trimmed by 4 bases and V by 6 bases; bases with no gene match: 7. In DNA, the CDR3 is TGTGCCAGCAGTCCCGGACAGGGGCCGAATCAGCCCCAGCATTTT. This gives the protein CASSPGQGPNQPQHF.

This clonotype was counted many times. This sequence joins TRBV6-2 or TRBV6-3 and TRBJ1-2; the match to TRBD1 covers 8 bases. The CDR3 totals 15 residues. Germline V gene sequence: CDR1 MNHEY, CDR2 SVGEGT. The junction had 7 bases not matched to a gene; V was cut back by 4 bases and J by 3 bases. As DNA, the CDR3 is TGTGCCAGCAGTTCCCCCGGGACAGGATACTATGGCTACACCTTC. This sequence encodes CASSSPGTGYYGYTF.